This TCR beta chain was found in a study of T cell repertoires in cytomegalovirus infection. This clonotype was detected once. Antigen: not known. Possible read error: a much larger clone is one base away. Without the conserved terminal phenylalanine or tryptophan, this CDR3 likely stems from a read error. Germline values: CDR1 SGHVS, CDR2 FNYEAQ. The CDR3 has 16 amino acids. Trimming shortened V by 2 bases and J by 7 bases, and 18 bases separated the two germline ends. TCRdb re-analysed the reads in MiXCR, keeping a single row per CDR3 protein. The data contain about 900,000 distinct CDR3 sequences, around 32% of them singletons.

The sequencing used cultured CD8+ T cells from PBMCs, collected from culture after CMV antigen stimulation. The J gene is TRBJ2-1, the V gene TRBV7-6; D ambiguous. This TCR was recovered from a human donor in good health (CMV status not recorded). Some clones in this sample may be carry-over from other donors' samples. CDR3 sequence (DNA): TGTGCCAGCAGCTTAACGGTGGGCACGGCGGAGAATGAGCAGTTCATC. This gives the protein CASSLTVGTAENEQFI.